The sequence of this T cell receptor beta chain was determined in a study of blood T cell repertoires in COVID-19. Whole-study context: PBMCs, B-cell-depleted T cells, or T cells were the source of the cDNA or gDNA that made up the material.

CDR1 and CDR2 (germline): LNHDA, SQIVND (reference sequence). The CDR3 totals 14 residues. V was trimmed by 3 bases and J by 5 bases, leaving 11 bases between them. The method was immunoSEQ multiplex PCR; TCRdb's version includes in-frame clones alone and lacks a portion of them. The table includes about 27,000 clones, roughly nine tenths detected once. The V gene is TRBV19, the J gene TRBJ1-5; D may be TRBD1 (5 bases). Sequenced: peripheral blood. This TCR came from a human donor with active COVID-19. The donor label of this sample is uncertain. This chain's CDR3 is CASSMGRAYQPQHF. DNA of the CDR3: TGTGCCAGTAGTATGGGCAGGGCGTATCAGCCCCAGCATTTT. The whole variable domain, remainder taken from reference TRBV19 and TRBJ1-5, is DGGITQSPKYLFRKEGQNVTLSCEQNLNHDAMYWYRQDPGQGLRLIYYSQIVNDFQKGDIAEGYSVSREKKESFPLTVTSAQKNPTAFYLCASSMGRAYQPQHFGDGTRLSIL.